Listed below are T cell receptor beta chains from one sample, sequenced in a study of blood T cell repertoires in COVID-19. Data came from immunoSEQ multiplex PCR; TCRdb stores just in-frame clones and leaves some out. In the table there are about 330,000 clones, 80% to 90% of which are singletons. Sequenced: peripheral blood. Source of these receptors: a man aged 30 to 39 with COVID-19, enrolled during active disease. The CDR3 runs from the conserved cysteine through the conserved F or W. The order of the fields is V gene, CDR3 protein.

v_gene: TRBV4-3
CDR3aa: CASSQDWQADYHGYTF

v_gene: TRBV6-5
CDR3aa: CASVSRDRGFYEQYF

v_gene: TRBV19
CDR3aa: CASSPGAGLLYNEQFF

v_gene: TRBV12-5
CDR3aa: CASGLGNMNTEAFF

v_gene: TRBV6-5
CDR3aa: CASSWAGGPSYEQYF

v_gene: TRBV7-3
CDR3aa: CASSLQQGTTEAFF

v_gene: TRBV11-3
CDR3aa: CASSLTGEQYF

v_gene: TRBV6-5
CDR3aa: CASGIRGPNEKLFF

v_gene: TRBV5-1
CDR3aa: CASSLRDRGTYYGYTF

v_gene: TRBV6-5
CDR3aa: CASSYGRNYMNTEAFF

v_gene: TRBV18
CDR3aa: CASSPDRNRYEQYF

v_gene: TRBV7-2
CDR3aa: CASSLFSTSNSYEQYF

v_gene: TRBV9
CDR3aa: CASSPRDSDRETQYF

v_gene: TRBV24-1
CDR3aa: CATSDLADRGGNEQYF

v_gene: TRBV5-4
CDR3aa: CASSLGRWRETQYF

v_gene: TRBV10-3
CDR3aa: CAISVLDRGSGEQYF

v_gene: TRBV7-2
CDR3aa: CASSLWTGELFF

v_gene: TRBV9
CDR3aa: CASSGQKGGSGELFF

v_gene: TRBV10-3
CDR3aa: CAIRDLLNTEAFF

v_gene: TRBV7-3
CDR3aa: CASSLTSQRAGTSNEQFF

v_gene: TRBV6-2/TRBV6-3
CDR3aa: CASSSSGTSGGLGQFF

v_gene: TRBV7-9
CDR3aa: CASSLDGIYGYTF

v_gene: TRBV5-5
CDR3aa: CASSLEQYYGYTF

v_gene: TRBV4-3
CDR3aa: CASSQESGGPAGELFF

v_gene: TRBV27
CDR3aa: CASSLAGAGDTQYF

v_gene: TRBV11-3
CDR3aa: CASSLEGRTGNYGYTF

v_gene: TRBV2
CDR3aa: CASSRDSQETQYF

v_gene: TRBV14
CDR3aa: CASSQENRRNYEQYF

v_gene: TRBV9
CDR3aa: CASSVRLDTGELFF

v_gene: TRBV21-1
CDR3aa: CASSKARHIYEQYF

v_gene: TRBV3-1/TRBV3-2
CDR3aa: CASSQGTGGIWWETQYF

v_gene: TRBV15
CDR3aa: CATSPQSGELFF